This T cell receptor beta chain was identified during a study of blood T cell repertoires in COVID-19. Looking at the study overall: PBMCs, B-cell-depleted T cells, or T cells provided the cDNA or gDNA that made up the material.

Original analysis: Scientists estimated how many nucleated cells there were by amplifying reference gene primers. Clones were sequenced by immunoSEQ multiplex PCR, and TCRdb holds only the in-frame ones, with some missing. The V and J calls and clone size were taken over from that table, and D and trimming were inferred from the DNA. The sample carries roughly 370,000 clones, about 83% recorded once. Self-reported history from a screening survey and questionnaire set each donor's cohort. This CDR3 spans 14 amino acids. Per germline, CDR1 SNHLY and CDR2 FYNNEI. The V segment lost 4 bases and the J segment 6 bases; nucleotides outside the gene matches: 8.

The sequenced material came from PBMCs or T cells enriched from blood (not recorded which). The chain combines TRBV2 with TRBJ1-1; 7 nucleotides line up with TRBD1. This TCR was sampled from a woman aged 45-65 years who had recovered from COVID-19. The CDR3 spells CASSGQGRRAEAFF. The CDR3 DNA is TGTGCCAGCAGTGGACAGGGTCGAAGGGCTGAAGCTTTCTTT. The full variable domain, its missing parts supplied by reference TRBV2 and TRBJ1-1, is EPEVTQTPSHQVTQMGQEVILRCVPISNHLYFYWYRQILGQKVEFLVSFYNNEISEKSEIFDDQFSVERPDGSNFTLKIRSTKLEDSAMYFCASSGQGRRAEAFFGQGTRLTVV.